This record covers a single T cell receptor beta chain. Antigen unknown. Data came from immunoSEQ multiplex PCR; TCRdb stores just in-frame clones and leaves some out. The sample has around 25,000 clones, 77% seen once. Trimming removed 4 bases from V and 3 bases from J; junction bases left unmatched: 6. The V gene's germline CDR1 is KGHSH and CDR2 LQKENI. This CDR3 region has 14 residues. The data were obtained in a study of CD4 T cells in relation to SARS-CoV-2 and coronaviruses. At the level of the study: PBMCs were cultured with antigen for over nine days before TCR beta sequencing.

Study-level points and caveats: Crossreactive clones expanded significantly less to SARS-CoV-2 than monoreactive clones. This crossreactivity analysis covered spike protein alone, no other viral proteins.

Unexposed donor CD4+ T cells date from about 2011-2018, before the COVID-19 pandemic. After approximately 10 days of culture, CD4+ T cells were isolated. Cells permitting, SARS-CoV-2 S/N and four cold-coronavirus spikes were tested on unexposed-donor CD4+ T cells. The specimen was CD4+ T cells from PBMCs, cultured in vitro. This receptor was obtained from a human donor in good health. V and J are TRBV18 and TRBJ2-7; 7 bases fit TRBD1. The DNA of the CDR3 is TGTGCCAGCTCACGGGACAGAGAGCTCTACGAGCAGTACTTC. This codes for CASSRDRELYEQYF.